This T cell receptor (beta chain) was profiled in a study of chemoradiotherapy in HPV16-positive cancers. The germline V gene has CDR1 SGHDT and CDR2 YYEEEE. The V and J ends lost 0 bases and 6 bases, in that order; junction bases with no gene match: 3. The CDR3 has 14 residues. Profiling relied on immunoSEQ multiplex PCR, and the TCRdb table lists in-frame clones only, not all of them. The sample shows about 3,000 clones, around two thirds of them seen only once. By share, this clone ranks as large. The TCR sequence derives from a human donor with HPV-associated anogenital cancer. This material was collected from a patient who underwent chemoradiotherapy. The chain carries TRBV5-6 and TRBJ2-3; 8 bases are a match to TRBD2. The CDR3 protein is CASSLVSGDDTQYF. The CDR3 DNA sequence: TGTGCCAGCAGCTTGGTTAGCGGGGATGATACGCAGTATTTT.